This entry concerns a single T cell receptor (beta chain). Other DNA sequences within the sample encode an identical CDR3. The record originates from a study of cytomegalovirus exposure and HLA in healthy donors. Repertoires were generated with immunoSEQ multiplex PCR, while TCRdb's copy carries only in-frame clones and drops some. The data show around 70,000 clones, around 94% seen once. Trimming took 8 bases from V and 0 from J, leaving 8 bases between them. Per germline, CDR1 MNHNY and CDR2 SVGAGI (reference sequence). The CDR3 is made up of 12 amino acids. Sequencing input: PBMCs. The sequence came from a man aged 18 to 30 in good health and CMV-seropositive. V is TRBV6-6 and J is TRBJ2-7; TRBD1 is a possible D gene (5 bases). The CDR3 sequence: CASRDSSYEQYF. In DNA, the CDR3 is TGTGCCAGCCGAGACAGCTCCTACGAGCAGTACTTC.